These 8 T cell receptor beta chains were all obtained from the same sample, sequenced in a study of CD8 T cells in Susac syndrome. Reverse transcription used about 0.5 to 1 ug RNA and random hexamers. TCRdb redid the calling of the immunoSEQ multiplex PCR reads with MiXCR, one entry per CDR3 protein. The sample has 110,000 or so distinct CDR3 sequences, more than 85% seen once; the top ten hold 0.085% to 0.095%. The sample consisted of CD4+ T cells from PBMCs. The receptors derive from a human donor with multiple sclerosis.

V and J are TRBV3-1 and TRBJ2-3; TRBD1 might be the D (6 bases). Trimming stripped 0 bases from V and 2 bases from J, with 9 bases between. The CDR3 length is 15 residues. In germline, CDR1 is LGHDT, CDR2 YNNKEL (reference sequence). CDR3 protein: CASSQDRGFTDTQYF. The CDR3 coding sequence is TGTGCCAGCAGCCAAGATAGGGGGTTCACAGATACGCAGTATTTT.

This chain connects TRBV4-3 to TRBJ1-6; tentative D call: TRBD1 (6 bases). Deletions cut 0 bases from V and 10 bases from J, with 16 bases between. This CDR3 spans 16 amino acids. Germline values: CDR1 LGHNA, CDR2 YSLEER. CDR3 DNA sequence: TGCGCCAGCAGCCAAGATTGGGGGGCCAAAACATCACCCCTCCACTTT. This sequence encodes CASSQDWGAKTSPLHF.

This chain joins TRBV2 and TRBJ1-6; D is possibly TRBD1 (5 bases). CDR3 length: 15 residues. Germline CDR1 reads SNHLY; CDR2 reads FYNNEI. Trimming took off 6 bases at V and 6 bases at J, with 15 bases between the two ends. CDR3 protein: CASRPLAGSNSPLHF. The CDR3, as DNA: TGTGCCAGCAGACCTTTGGCAGGGAGTAATTCACCCCTCCACTTT.

This CDR3 reads CAWSVNRGNTIYF. Written as DNA, the CDR3 is TGTGCCTGGAGTGTAAACCGCGGAAACACCATATATTTT. The J gene is TRBJ1-3, the V gene TRBV30; D is undetermined. This CDR3 is 13 amino acids long. Trimming cost V 0 bases and J 4 bases, with 7 bases left between them. Germline V gene lookup returns CDR1 GTSNPN and CDR2 SVGIG (reference sequence).

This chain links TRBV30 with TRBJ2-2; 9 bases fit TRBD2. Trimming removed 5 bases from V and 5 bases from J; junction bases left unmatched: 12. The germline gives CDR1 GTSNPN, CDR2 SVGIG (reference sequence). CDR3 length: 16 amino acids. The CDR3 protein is CAWLPGLAPGTGELFF. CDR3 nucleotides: TGTGCCTGGCTCCCGGGACTAGCCCCTGGGACCGGGGAGCTGTTTTTT.

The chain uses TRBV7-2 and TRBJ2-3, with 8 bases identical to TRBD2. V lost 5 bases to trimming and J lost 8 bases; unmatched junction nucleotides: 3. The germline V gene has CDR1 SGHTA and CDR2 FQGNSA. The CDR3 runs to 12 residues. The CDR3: CASSPSGSTQYF. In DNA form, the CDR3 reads TGTGCCAGCAGCCCGAGCGGGAGTACGCAGTATTTT. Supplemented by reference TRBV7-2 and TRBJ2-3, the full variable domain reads GAGVSQSPSNKVTEKGKDVELRCDPISGHTALYWYRQSLGQGLEFLIYFQGNSAPDKSGLPSDRFSAERTGGSVSTLTIQRTQQEDSAVYLCASSPSGSTQYFGPGTRLTVL.

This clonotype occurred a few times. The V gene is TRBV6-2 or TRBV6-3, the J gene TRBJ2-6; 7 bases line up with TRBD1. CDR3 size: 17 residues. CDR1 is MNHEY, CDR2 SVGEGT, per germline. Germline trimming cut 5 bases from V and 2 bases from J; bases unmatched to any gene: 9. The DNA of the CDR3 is TGTGCCAGCAGTAAGACAGGGAAGTGGACTGGGGCCAACGTCCTGACTTTC. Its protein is CASSKTGKWTGANVLTF.

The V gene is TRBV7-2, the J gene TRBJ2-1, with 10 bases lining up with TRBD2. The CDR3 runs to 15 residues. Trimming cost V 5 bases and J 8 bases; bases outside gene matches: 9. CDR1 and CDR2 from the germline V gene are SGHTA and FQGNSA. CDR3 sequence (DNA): TGTGCCAGCAGCATAACAGCGGGGGGGCTGGATGAGCAGTTCTTC. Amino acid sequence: CASSITAGGLDEQFF.